This is a list of T cell receptor beta chains from one sample in a study of T cell changes during pregnancy in multiple sclerosis. TCRdb's copy holds only in-frame clones and misses some; the assay was immunoSEQ multiplex PCR. The data show about 28,000 clones, with about 92% seen just once and around 0.44% held by the top ten. Sequenced material: CD4+ T cells from peripheral blood mononuclear cells, taken after pregnancy. The source of these receptors is a female donor with multiple sclerosis, enrolled in a pregnancy study. The CDR3 runs from the conserved cysteine through the conserved F or W. D genes are given only for firm matches. Clone size appears in some rows only: once, few, many, or a class for an expanded clone.

d_gene	abundance	v_gene	j_gene	CDR3nt	CDR3aa
.	.	TRBV6-5	TRBJ2-7	TGTGCCAGCAGTACAAGAGGGCTCTCCTACGAGCAGTACTTC	CASSTRGLSYEQYF
TRBD1	.	TRBV19	TRBJ1-5	TGTGCCAGTAGTATAGAGGGCAGGGGGCATCAGCCCCAGCATTTT	CASSIEGRGHQPQHF
TRBD2	.	TRBV7-7	TRBJ2-1	TGTGCCAGCAGCTCGCATAATCTCAATAGCGGGAGGCCTTCCTACAATGAGCAGTTCTTC	CASSSHNLNSGRPSYNEQFF
.	.	TRBV18	TRBJ1-3	TGTGCCAGCTCACCACCGGTGATGGTGGGAGCCTCTGGAAACACCATATATTTT	CASSPPVMVGASGNTIYF
TRBD1	.	TRBV7-2	TRBJ2-7	TGTGCCAGCAGCTTAGGTCAGGGGGCCGAGCAGTACTTC	CASSLGQGAEQYF
TRBD1	.	TRBV19	TRBJ1-1	TGTGCCAGTAGTAACAGGGGGATCAACACTGAAGCTTTCTTT	CASSNRGINTEAFF
TRBD1	once	TRBV5-1	TRBJ2-5	TGCGCCAGCAGCTTGGGGACAGGGGACGAGACCCAGTACTTC	CASSLGTGDETQYF
TRBD2	.	TRBV10-3	TRBJ2-1	TGTGCCATCAGTGGTTCCGGGACTAGCGGTTCACGTGAGCAGTTCTTC	CAISGSGTSGSREQFF
.	.	TRBV27	TRBJ2-2	TGTGCCAGCGGGGCTTCGAACACCGGGGAGCTGTTTTTT	CASGASNTGELFF
TRBD1	.	TRBV28	TRBJ2-3	TGTGCCAGCAAGACAGGGGGCCGTCTCACAGATACGCAGTATTTT	CASKTGGRLTDTQYF
.	.	TRBV5-4	TRBJ1-2	TGTGCCAGCAGCCAAGACTCCCCTAACTATGGCTACACCTTC	CASSQDSPNYGYTF
TRBD1	.	TRBV5-6	TRBJ1-2	TGTGCCAGCAGTTCACTAGGGACAGGCTATGGCTACACCTTC	CASSSLGTGYGYTF
.	.	TRBV5-4	TRBJ2-6	TGTGCCAGCAGCTTGGGGGCAGCCAGCTCTGGGGCCAACGTCCTGACTTTC	CASSLGAASSGANVLTF
.	.	TRBV7-9	TRBJ1-2	TGTGCCAGCAGCGACATCCTAGGGGGAGGGGACTATGGCTACACCTTC	CASSDILGGGDYGYTF
.	.	TRBV7-2	TRBJ2-7	TGTGCCAGCAGCTTAGCGCTAGGAGCCTACGAGCAGTACTTC	CASSLALGAYEQYF
TRBD1	.	TRBV29-1	TRBJ1-1	TGCAGCGTGACACAGGGGGCTAACACTGAAGCTTTCTTT	CSVTQGANTEAFF
TRBD1	.	TRBV2	TRBJ1-2	TGTGCCAGCAGCTTCCGGGACAGGGAGGGTGGCTACACCTTC	CASSFRDREGGYTF
.	once	TRBV11-3	TRBJ2-2	TGTGCCAGCAGCTTAACGTATCTTGGACGGGAGACCGGGGAGCTGTTTTTT	CASSLTYLGRETGELFF
.	few	TRBV11-2	TRBJ1-3	TGTGCCAGCAGTCCTACCCGCTCTGGAAACACCATATATTTT	CASSPTRSGNTIYF
TRBD2	.	TRBV5-1	TRBJ2-1	TGCGCCAGCAGCTTGGCGGGAGCGGGGGGGCGGGGTGAGCAGTTCTTC	CASSLAGAGGRGEQFF
.	once	TRBV11-2	TRBJ2-7	TGTGCCAGCAGCAGTGGTGAGGGAGGCGAGCAGTACTTC	CASSSGEGGEQYF
.	.	TRBV27	TRBJ2-5	TGTGCCAGCAGCCATTTTGGGGCGCAAGAGACCCAGTACTTC	CASSHFGAQETQYF
TRBD1	once	TRBV10-1	TRBJ1-1	TGCGCCAGCAGTGAGTCTCAAGGACAGGGGCGCTGGACTGAAGCTTTCTTT	CASSESQGQGRWTEAFF
.	few	TRBV30	TRBJ1-1	TGTGCCTGGAGTTGGGGCCCGAACACTGAAGCTTTCTTT	CAWSWGPNTEAFF
.	.	TRBV30	TRBJ2-2	TGTGCCTGGAGTCCGACCGGGGCCGGGGAGCTGTTTTTT	CAWSPTGAGELFF
.	.	TRBV6-5	TRBJ1-1	TGTGCCAGCAGGACGCCGGAGATGAACACTGAAGCTTTCTTT	CASRTPEMNTEAFF
TRBD2	.	TRBV7-2	TRBJ2-1	TGTGCCAGCAGCTTAGCCCCGACTAGCGGGGGGGCCAATGAGCAGTTCTTC	CASSLAPTSGGANEQFF
.	.	TRBV5-4	TRBJ2-7	TGTGCCAGCAGACCGGCCGGGGGACCGGCCTACGAGCAGTACTTC	CASRPAGGPAYEQYF
.	.	TRBV5-8	TRBJ2-3	TGTGCCAGCAGCTTGCGAGCAGATACGCAGTATTTT	CASSLRADTQYF
.	.	TRBV4-3	TRBJ1-3	TGCGCCAGCAGCGACAGGAGCTCTGGAAACACCATATATTTT	CASSDRSSGNTIYF
TRBD1	.	TRBV7-3	TRBJ1-1	TGTGCCAGCAGCGAAGCAGGGGGCACTGAAGCTTTCTTT	CASSEAGGTEAFF
TRBD2	.	TRBV11-3	TRBJ2-1	TGTGCCAGCAGCTTACTAGCGGGTAGCTCCAATGAGCAGTTCTTC	CASSLLAGSSNEQFF
.	.	TRBV19	TRBJ1-2	TGTGCCAGTAGTATGACACGCAGGGCCGACACCTTC	CASSMTRRADTF
.	few	TRBV6-5	TRBJ1-5	TGTGCCAGCGGCGTAACAGGGACCCAGCCCCAGCATTTT	CASGVTGTQPQHF
TRBD1	.	TRBV30	TRBJ2-3	TGTGCCTGGAGTGTTGGACAGGGGACAGATACGCAGTATTTT	CAWSVGQGTDTQYF
.	.	TRBV5-6	TRBJ1-5	TGTGCCAGCAGCTTGTGGGAGACGGTCAATCAGCCCCAGCATTTT	CASSLWETVNQPQHF
.	once	TRBV19	TRBJ1-1	TGTGCCAGCCAAATTACCGGAGGCCTGAACACTGAAGCTTTCTTT	CASQITGGLNTEAFF
.	once	TRBV30	TRBJ2-5	TGTGCCTGGAACCAGAGACTGGACTACCCCCAGTACTTC	CAWNQRLDYPQYF
.	once	TRBV6-5	TRBJ2-3	TGTGCCAGCAGTTACTCGAAGAGAGGGCTAGATACGCAGTATTTT	CASSYSKRGLDTQYF
TRBD1	.	TRBV19	TRBJ1-2	TGTGCCAGTAGTTCTTTCCGGACAGGGGTAGGCTATGGCTACACCTTC	CASSSFRTGVGYGYTF
.	.	TRBV30	TRBJ1-1	TGTGCCAGCAACGGGTTGAGTACTGAAGCTTTCTTT	CASNGLSTEAFF
TRBD2	.	TRBV7-8	TRBJ2-1	TGTGCCAGCAGCTTACCCCCCGGTAGCGGGAGAAGGTACAATGAGCAGTTCTTC	CASSLPPGSGRRYNEQFF
.	.	TRBV19	TRBJ1-2	TGTGCCAGTAGTCAGAAGGGGGAAGACTATGGCTACACCTTC	CASSQKGEDYGYTF
TRBD1	.	TRBV4-3	TRBJ2-1	TGCGCCAGCAGCCCCCTGCCCTCTGCCGGGACAGGGTCCAATGAGCAGTTCTTC	CASSPLPSAGTGSNEQFF
.	few	TRBV30	TRBJ1-1	TGTGCCAGCTCGCAGGGGACGAACACTGAAGCTTTCTTT	CASSQGTNTEAFF
TRBD1	.	TRBV5-6	TRBJ2-7	TGTGCCAGCAGCTTGGGACAGGGGAGGTACGAGCAGTACTTC	CASSLGQGRYEQYF
TRBD1	once	TRBV5-1	TRBJ1-2	TGCGCCAGCAGCGACAGGGGGGGCTACACCTTC	CASSDRGGYTF
TRBD1	.	TRBV30	TRBJ1-2	TGTGCCTGGAGTCAGACGGGGACAGCCTATGGCTACACCTTC	CAWSQTGTAYGYTF
TRBD1	.	TRBV30	TRBJ1-2	TGTGCCTGGAGTTGGACAGGACTTGAAGGCTACACCTTC	CAWSWTGLEGYTF
.	.	TRBV7-9	TRBJ2-5	TGTGCCAGCAGCTTAGATGTACAAGAGACCCAGTACTTC	CASSLDVQETQYF
.	.	TRBV4-3	TRBJ1-1	TGCGCCAGCAGCCAAGATCGGTCCGGGGGAACTGAAGCTTTCTTT	CASSQDRSGGTEAFF
.	.	TRBV5-1	TRBJ2-1	TGCGCCAGCAGGCCCGAGCAGGGGAATGAGCAGTTCTTC	CASRPEQGNEQFF
TRBD1	.	TRBV6-1	TRBJ1-5	TGTGCCAGCAGTGAGTTTAGACAGGGGGTTCAGCCCCAGCATTTT	CASSEFRQGVQPQHF
.	.	TRBV6-4	TRBJ1-2	TGTGCCAGCAGTGACTCGCCGGGCGGGGGGGACTATGGCTACACCTTC	CASSDSPGGGDYGYTF
.	.	TRBV6-6	TRBJ2-5	TGTGCCAGCAGTAGGATCAGCCTGGGAGGGGGAGAGACCCAGTACTTC	CASSRISLGGGETQYF
TRBD1	.	TRBV5-1	TRBJ2-5	TGCGCCAGCAGCCTAGGGACAGGGCAAGAGACCCAGTACTTC	CASSLGTGQETQYF
TRBD2	few	TRBV5-1	TRBJ2-5	TGCGCCAGCAGCCCCCTAATCCTAGCGGGAGAGTCAGAGACCCAGTACTTC	CASSPLILAGESETQYF
TRBD1	.	TRBV7-3	TRBJ2-3	TGTGCCAGCAGCATACAGGGGGGAAGCACAGATACGCAGTATTTT	CASSIQGGSTDTQYF
TRBD1	.	TRBV30	TRBJ1-6	TGTGCCTGGAGTCACACAGGGGATCGGGCCCTCCACTTT	CAWSHTGDRALHF
.	.	TRBV30	TRBJ2-7	TGTGCCTGGAGTGTATGGAGGATAGGGTACGAGCAGTACTTC	CAWSVWRIGYEQYF